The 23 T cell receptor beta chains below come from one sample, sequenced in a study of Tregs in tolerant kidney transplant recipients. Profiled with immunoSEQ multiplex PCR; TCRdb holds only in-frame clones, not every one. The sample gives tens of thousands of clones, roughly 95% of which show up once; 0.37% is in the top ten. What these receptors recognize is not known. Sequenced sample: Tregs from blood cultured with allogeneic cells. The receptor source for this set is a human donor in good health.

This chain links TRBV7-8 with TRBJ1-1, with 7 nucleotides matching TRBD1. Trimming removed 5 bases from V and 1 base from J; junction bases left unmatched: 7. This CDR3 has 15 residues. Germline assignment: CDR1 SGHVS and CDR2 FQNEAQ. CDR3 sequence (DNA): TGTGCCAGCAGCCGTCCGAGGACAGGGAACACTGAAGCTTTCTTT. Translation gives CASSRPRTGNTEAFF.

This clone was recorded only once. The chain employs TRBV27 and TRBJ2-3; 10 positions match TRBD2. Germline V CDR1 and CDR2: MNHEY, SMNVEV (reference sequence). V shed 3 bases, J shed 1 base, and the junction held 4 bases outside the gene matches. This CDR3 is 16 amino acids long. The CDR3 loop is CASSFVAGGGTDTQYF. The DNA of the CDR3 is TGTGCCAGCAGTTTCGTAGCGGGAGGAGGCACAGATACGCAGTATTTT.

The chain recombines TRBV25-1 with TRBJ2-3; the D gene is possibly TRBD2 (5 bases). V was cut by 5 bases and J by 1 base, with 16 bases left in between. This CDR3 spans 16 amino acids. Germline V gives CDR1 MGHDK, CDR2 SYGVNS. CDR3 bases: TGTGCCAGCAGTCTTGTTCTTCGGGAACGCACAGATACGCAGTATTTT. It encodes CASSLVLRERTDTQYF.

CDR3 loop: CASSERAGGATDTQYF. The CDR3 DNA follows: TGTGCCAGCAGTGAACGGGCAGGGGGCGCAACAGATACGCAGTATTTT. The chain has TRBV6-1 and TRBJ2-3; 8 bases align to TRBD1. The germline V gene has CDR1 MNHNS and CDR2 SASEGT. After removal of 2 bases from V and 3 bases from J, the junction contained 7 bases not matched to a gene. This CDR3 is built from 16 residues.

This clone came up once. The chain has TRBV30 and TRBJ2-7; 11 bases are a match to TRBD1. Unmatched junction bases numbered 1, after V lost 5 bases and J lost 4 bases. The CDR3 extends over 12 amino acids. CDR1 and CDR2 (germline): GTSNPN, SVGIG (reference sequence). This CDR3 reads CAWGDRGYEQYF. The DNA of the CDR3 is TGTGCCTGGGGGGACAGGGGGTACGAGCAGTACTTC.

This CDR3 is CAWSVYSLAVPEQFF. The CDR3 nucleotides are TGTGCCTGGAGTGTTTACTCACTAGCGGTCCCAGAGCAGTTCTTC. This chain connects TRBV30 to TRBJ2-1; the match to TRBD2 covers 8 bases. CDR1 and CDR2 (germline): GTSNPN, SVGIG (reference sequence). V gave up 0 bases and J gave up 10 bases; unmatched junction bases: 11. The CDR3 sequence is 15 residues long.

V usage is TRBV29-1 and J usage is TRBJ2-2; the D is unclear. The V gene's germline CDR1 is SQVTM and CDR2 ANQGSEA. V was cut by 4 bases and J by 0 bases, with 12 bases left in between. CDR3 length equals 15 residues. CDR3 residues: CSVARRPSNTGELFF. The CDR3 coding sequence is TGCAGCGTTGCCCGTAGGCCATCGAACACCGGGGAGCTGTTTTTT.

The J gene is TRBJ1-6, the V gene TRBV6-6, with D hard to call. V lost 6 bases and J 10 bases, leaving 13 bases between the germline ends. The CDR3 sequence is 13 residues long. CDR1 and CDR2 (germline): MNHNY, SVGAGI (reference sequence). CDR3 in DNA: TGTGCCAGCAGCCCATTCGGAATCTCACCCCTCCACTTT. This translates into CASSPFGISPLHF.

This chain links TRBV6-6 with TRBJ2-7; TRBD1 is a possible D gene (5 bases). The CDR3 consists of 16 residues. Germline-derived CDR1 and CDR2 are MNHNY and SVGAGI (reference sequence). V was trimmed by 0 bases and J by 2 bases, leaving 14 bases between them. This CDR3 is CASSYSGPDLAYEQYF. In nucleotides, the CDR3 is TGTGCCAGCAGTTACTCGGGGCCCGATTTAGCCTACGAGCAGTACTTC.

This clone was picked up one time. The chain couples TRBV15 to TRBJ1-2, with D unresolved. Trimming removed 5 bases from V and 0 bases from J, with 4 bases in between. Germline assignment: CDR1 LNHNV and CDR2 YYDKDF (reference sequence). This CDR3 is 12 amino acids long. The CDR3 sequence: CATSGANYGYTF. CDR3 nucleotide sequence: TGTGCCACCAGCGGGGCTAACTATGGCTACACCTTC.

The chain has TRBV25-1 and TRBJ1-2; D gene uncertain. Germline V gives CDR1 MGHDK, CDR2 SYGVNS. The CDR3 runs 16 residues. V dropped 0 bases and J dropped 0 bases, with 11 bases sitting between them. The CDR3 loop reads CASSEYGPEANYGYTF. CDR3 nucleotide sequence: TGTGCCAGCAGTGAATATGGCCCGGAAGCTAACTATGGCTACACCTTC.

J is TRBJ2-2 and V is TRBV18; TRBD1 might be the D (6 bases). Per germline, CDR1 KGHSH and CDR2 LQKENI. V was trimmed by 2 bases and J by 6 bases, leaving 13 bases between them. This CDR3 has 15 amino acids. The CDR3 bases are TGTGCCAGCTCACCAAGGGGGTCGAGGGCCGGGGAGCTGTTTTTT. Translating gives CASSPRGSRAGELFF.

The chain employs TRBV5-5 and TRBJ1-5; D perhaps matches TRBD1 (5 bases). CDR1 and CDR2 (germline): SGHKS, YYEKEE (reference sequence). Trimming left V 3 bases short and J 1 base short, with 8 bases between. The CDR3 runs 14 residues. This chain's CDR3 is CASSSRGSNQPQHF. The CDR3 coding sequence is TGTGCCAGCAGCTCACGGGGGAGCAATCAGCCCCAGCATTTT.

CDR3 bases: TGTGCCAGCAGTTACCCAGCCGGGCAGGGCGAAGGCTACACCTTC. It yields the protein CASSYPAGQGEGYTF. The V and J genes are TRBV6-6 and TRBJ1-2; D might be TRBD1 (5 bases). The V end was cut by 2 bases, the J end by 8 bases, with 18 bases between. Germline V gene lookup returns CDR1 MNHNY and CDR2 SVGAGI (reference sequence). The CDR3 totals 15 residues.

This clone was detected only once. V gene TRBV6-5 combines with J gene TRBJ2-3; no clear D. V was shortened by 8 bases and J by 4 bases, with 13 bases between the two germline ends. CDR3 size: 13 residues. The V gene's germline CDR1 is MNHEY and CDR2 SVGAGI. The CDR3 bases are TGTGCCAGCCGAGGTTGGGCCGCAGATACGCAGTATTTT. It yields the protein CASRGWAADTQYF.

The DNA for the CDR3 is TGTGCCAGCAGCCGCGGTGAGAATGAGCAGTTCTTC. Protein sequence: CASSRGENEQFF. The chain joins TRBV7-8 to TRBJ2-1; D not resolved. V dropped 5 bases and J dropped 7 bases, with 9 bases sitting between them. This CDR3 region has 12 residues. The V gene's germline CDR1 is SGHVS and CDR2 FQNEAQ.

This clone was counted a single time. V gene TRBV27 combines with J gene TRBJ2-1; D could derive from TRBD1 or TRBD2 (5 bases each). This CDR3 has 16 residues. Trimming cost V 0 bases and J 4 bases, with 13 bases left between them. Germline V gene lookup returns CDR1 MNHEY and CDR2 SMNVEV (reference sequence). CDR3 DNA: TGTGCCAGCAGTTTATCTATAGGGACGGCTTACAATGAGCAGTTCTTC. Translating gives CASSLSIGTAYNEQFF.

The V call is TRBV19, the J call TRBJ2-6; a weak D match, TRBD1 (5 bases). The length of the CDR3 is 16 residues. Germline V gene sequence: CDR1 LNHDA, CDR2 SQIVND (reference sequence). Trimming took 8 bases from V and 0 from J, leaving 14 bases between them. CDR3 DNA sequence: TGTGCCAGTGGCTCCAGGGCTATCTCTGGGGCCAACGTCCTGACTTTC. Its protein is CASGSRAISGANVLTF.

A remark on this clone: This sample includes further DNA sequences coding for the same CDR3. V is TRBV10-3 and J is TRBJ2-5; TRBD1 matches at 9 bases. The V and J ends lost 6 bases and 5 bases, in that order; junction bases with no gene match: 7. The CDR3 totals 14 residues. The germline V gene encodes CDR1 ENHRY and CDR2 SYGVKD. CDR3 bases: TGTGCCATCAGAGGACAGGGGCAGTGGGAGACCCAGTACTTC. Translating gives CAIRGQGQWETQYF.

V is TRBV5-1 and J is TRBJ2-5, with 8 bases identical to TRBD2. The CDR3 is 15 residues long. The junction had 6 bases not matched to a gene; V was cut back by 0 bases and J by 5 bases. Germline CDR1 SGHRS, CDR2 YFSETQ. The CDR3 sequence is CASSLGLAGRETQYF. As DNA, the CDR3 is TGCGCCAGCAGCTTGGGCCTAGCGGGCAGGGAGACCCAGTACTTC.

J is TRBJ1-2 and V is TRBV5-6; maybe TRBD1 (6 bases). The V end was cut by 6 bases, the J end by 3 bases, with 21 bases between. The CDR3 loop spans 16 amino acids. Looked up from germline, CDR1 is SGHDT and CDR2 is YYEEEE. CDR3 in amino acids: CASNFGPAGADYGYTF. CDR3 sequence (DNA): TGTGCCAGCAACTTTGGGCCAGCAGGGGCAGACTATGGCTACACCTTC.

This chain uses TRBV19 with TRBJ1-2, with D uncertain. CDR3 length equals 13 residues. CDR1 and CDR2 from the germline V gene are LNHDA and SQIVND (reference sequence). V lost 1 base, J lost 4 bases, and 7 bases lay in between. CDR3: CASSIVGSYGYTF. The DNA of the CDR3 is TGTGCCAGTAGTATAGTAGGCAGCTATGGCTACACCTTC. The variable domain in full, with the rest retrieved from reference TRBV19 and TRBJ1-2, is DGGITQSPKYLFRKEGQNVTLSCEQNLNHDAMYWYRQDPGQGLRLIYYSQIVNDFQKGDIAEGYSVSREKKESFPLTVTSAQKNPTAFYLCASSIVGSYGYTFGSGTRLTVV.

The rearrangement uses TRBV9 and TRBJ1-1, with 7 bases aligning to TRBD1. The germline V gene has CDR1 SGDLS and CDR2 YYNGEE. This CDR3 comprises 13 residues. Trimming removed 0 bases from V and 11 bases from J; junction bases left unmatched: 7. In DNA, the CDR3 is TGTGCCAGCAGCGTAGAAAGTCAGGGGGTTGCTTTCTTT. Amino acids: CASSVESQGVAFF.